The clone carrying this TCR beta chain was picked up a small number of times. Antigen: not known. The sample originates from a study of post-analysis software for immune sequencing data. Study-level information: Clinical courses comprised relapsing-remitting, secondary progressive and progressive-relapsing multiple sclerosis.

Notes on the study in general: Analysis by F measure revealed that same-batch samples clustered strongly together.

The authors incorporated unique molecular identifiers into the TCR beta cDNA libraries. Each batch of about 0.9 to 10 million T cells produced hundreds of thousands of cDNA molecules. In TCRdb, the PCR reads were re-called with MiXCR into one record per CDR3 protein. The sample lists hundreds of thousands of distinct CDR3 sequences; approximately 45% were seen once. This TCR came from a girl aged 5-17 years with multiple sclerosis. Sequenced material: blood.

The CDR3 DNA reads as TGTGCCAGAGCACCAACAGGTGACGAGCAGTACTTC. The encoded protein is CARAPTGDEQYF. The V gene is TRBV19, the J gene TRBJ2-5; D perhaps matches TRBD1 (5 bases). The end of the DNA aligns better with TRBJ2-7, so the J call may be wrong. The V gene's germline CDR1 is LNHDA and CDR2 SQIVND (reference sequence). CDR3 length equals 12 residues.